A selection of T cell receptor beta chains follows, all from one sample in a study of patients and donors after allogeneic stem cell transplantation. TCRdb recomputed calls from the RT-PCR reads with MiXCR, one row per CDR3 protein. The data hold over 350,000 distinct CDR3 sequences, with 16% observed a single time. The sequencing input was blood, either unsorted or a sorted T cell fraction (not recorded which). These receptors came from a human donor who was either an allogeneic HSCT recipient or a stem cell or donor lymphocyte infusion donor (not recorded which). It is not recorded whose cells these are; they may come from a transplant donor. Both conserved end residues are trimmed from each CDR3. Fields, in order: V gene, J gene, CDR3 protein.

v_call: TRBV19
j_call: TRBJ2-3
cdr3_aa: ASSIDQTRPTDTQY

v_call: TRBV20-1
j_call: TRBJ2-3
cdr3_aa: SAPTKGSEDTQY

v_call: TRBV7-3
j_call: TRBJ2-7
cdr3_aa: ASSLSSNLREQY

v_call: TRBV4-3
j_call: TRBJ2-6
cdr3_aa: ASSQGATDTISGANVLT

v_call: TRBV7-2
j_call: TRBJ2-2
cdr3_aa: ASSGPGQGGNTGELF

v_call: TRBV7-2
j_call: TRBJ1-4
cdr3_aa: ASSRDRGRANEKLF

v_call: TRBV2
j_call: TRBJ2-7
cdr3_aa: ASKERASYEQY

v_call: TRBV15
j_call: TRBJ1-5
cdr3_aa: ATSQGDFKNSNQPQH

v_call: TRBV4-1
j_call: TRBJ1-3
cdr3_aa: ASSQGLRDRDNTIY

v_call: TRBV6-1
j_call: TRBJ2-7
cdr3_aa: ASRLANAYEQY

v_call: TRBV7-8
j_call: TRBJ2-3
cdr3_aa: ASSSRRDTQY

v_call: TRBV24-1
j_call: TRBJ2-1
cdr3_aa: ATSDFEDRVVNEQF

v_call: TRBV5-1
j_call: TRBJ2-1
cdr3_aa: ASSAGVNNEQF

v_call: TRBV30
j_call: TRBJ2-5
cdr3_aa: AWSRETQY

v_call: TRBV2
j_call: TRBJ1-5
cdr3_aa: ASNPSSSNQPQH

v_call: TRBV27
j_call: TRBJ1-6
cdr3_aa: ASSFLSNSPLH

v_call: TRBV5-1
j_call: TRBJ2-5
cdr3_aa: ASSLSTSRETQY

v_call: TRBV5-5
j_call: TRBJ2-7
cdr3_aa: ASSLGLGTGRVGYEQY

v_call: TRBV6-6
j_call: TRBJ2-7
cdr3_aa: ASSSTIRYEQY

v_call: TRBV12-3/TRBV12-4
j_call: TRBJ1-1
cdr3_aa: ASSLDRYTEAF